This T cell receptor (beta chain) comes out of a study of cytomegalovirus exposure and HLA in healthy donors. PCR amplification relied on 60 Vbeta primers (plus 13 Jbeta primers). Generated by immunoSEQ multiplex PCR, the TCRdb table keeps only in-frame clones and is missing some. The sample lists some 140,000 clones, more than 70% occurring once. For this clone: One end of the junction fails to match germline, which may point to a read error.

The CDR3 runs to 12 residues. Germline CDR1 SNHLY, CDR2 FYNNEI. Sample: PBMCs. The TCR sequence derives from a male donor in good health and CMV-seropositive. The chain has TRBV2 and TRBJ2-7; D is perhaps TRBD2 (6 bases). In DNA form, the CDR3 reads TGTGCCAGCACCCGTACTAGTCGGGAGCGGTACTTC. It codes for CASTRTSRERYF. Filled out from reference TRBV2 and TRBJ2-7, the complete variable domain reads EPEVTQTPSHQVTQMGQEVILRCVPISNHLYFYWYRQILGQKVEFLVSFYNNEISEKSEIFDDQFSVERPDGSNFTLKIRSTKLEDSAMYFCASTRTSRERYFGPGTRLTVT.